Below, one T cell receptor (beta chain) is given with its context. This clone was seen a few times. Its binding antigen is unknown. Base-call qualities are not available, and no considerably larger clone is one nucleotide away. This specimen's time point label, per the study, means: roughly 26 weeks on oral tofacitinib. This specimen's treatment or condition label, interpreted: oral pan-JAK inhibitor, 5-10 mg twice daily. Lesional scalp punch biopsies and peripheral blood were collected from alopecia areata patients. PBMCs were isolated by density centrifugation and stained for CD3, CD4 and CD8, and CD4+ and CD8+ T cells were sorted on a FACSAria. The data were taken from a study of CD8+ T cells in alopecia areata (dated by TCRdb to 2016 to 2019). As for the study more broadly: The treated patients took part in an open-label pilot trial in which moderate-to-severe alopecia areata was treated with oral tofacitinib at 5 to 10 mg twice daily. RNA was obtained with the PAXgene miRNA kit for fixed scalp, the miRNeasy kit for PBMCs, and the RNeasy kit for mouse skin. Scalp clonality was compared across normal scalp (n=4), patchy alopecia areata scalp (n=8), and alopecia totalis/universalis scalp (n=8). Tofacitinib-treated patients had biopsies at baseline and at 4 and 24 weeks of treatment, with a later scalp biopsy in several patients. To study T cell clonal expansion in alopecia areata, the researchers applied high-throughput TCRbeta sequencing to both the C3H/HeJ mouse model and human patients. In humans, TCRbeta sequencing was performed on scalp tissue and on sorted CD4+ and CD8+ peripheral blood T cells from healthy controls and from patients with patchy or totalis/universalis alopecia areata. Patients stayed on tofacitinib for 6 to 18 months and then had 6 months of follow-up off drug so that delayed response and recurrence could be assessed. Amplification of TCRbeta CDR3 regions was done by immunoSEQ multiplex PCR using 35 Vbeta forward primers and 13 Jbeta reverse primers. Disease severity in treated patients was measured with the SALT score, which quantifies the percentage of affected scalp surface area.

Receptor amplification or capture employed the immunoSEQ multiplex PCR assay. To provide template for TCR sequencing, every sample had RNA extracted and reverse transcribed into cDNA. SuperScript III was used to make first-strand cDNA, primed with a 2:1 mix of oligo-dT and random hexamers. A synthetic immune receptor repertoire was used to gauge amplification bias, and whatever bias remained was removed computationally. The paper's data handling went like this. Raw reads were preprocessed to remove errors, and CDR3 was defined according to IMGT conventions as the region from the conserved cysteine to phenylalanine. Clonality was computed by normalizing Shannon entropy by log2 of the number of productive unique TCRs and subtracting the result from 1. CD4 or CD8 identity of scalp clones was inferred by cross-referencing scalp TCRbeta sequences with sorted blood CD4 and CD8 repertoires. TCRdb limited this immuneACCESS table to in-frame rearrangements with V and J called. A share of clones is missing; checked studies link under half to unresolved V genes, and the rest is unexplained. That table supplies the V and J calls and clone size; D and trimming were determined from the DNA. The sample includes approximately 110,000 clones, with about 59% observed a single time. The ten top clones hold less than 15% of the sample.

The full study reports these points: Because the treated cohort was small and had just a single nonresponder, larger studies are needed to establish links between baseline CD8+ expansion and response. Unlike mouse skin, which is dominated by gammadelta T cells, normal human skin has resident alphabeta T cells that are also sequenced, and this complicates analysis of the scalp TCR repertoire. Shared TCR sequences between patients were less evident than in mice, which may be partly attributable to HLA diversity in the patient population. During tofacitinib treatment, many expanded lesional clones remained in scalp and blood, and this persistence may partly explain relapse after treatment is stopped. Higher clonality and more expanded CD8+ clones were observed in lesional scalp than in normal scalp, particularly in alopecia totalis/universalis, a finding suggestive of antigenic drive. Scalp clonality and the number of expanded CD8+ clones among the top 100 scalp clones were significantly decreased by tofacitinib.

Trimming costs V 6 bases and J 5 bases, and their ends lie 16 bases apart. The CDR3 runs 14 amino acids, cysteine and phenylalanine included. Solely the CDR3 DNA is kept, with 42 bases framed from the first base. CDR1 and CDR2 are drawn from the germline V gene: MNHEY, SVGAGI. The sequencing here drew on CD8+ T cells sorted from blood, taken at week 24, from a patient treated with tofacitinib. Rearrangement joined TRBV6-5 to TRBJ1-2; a confident D gene designation cannot be given. This receptor was identified in a human donor with alopecia areata. This receptor has the CDR3 CASSPGLKPYGYTF. Read as DNA, the sequence is TGTGCCAGCAGCCCGGGCCTTAAACCTTATGGCTACACCTTC.